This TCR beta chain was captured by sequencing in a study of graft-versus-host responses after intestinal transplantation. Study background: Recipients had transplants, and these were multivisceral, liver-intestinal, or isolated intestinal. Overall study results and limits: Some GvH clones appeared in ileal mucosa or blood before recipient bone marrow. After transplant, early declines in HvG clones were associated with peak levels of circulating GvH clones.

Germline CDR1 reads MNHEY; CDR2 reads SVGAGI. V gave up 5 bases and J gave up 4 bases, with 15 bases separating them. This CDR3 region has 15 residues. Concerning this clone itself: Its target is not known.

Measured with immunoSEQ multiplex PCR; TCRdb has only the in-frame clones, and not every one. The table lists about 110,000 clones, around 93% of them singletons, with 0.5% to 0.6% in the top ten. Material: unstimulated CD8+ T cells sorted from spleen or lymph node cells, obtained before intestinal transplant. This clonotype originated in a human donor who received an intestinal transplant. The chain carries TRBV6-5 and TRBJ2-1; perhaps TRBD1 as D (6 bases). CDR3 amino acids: CASSHGTQGYNEQFF. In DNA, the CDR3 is TGTGCCAGCAGTCACGGGACGCAGGGGTACAATGAGCAGTTCTTC.